A single sample is the source of the 6 T cell receptor beta chains below, sequenced in a study of cytomegalovirus exposure and HLA in healthy donors. Amplification used 60 Vbeta primers and 13 Jbeta primers. Data came from immunoSEQ multiplex PCR; TCRdb stores just in-frame clones and leaves some out. The sample carries about 190,000 clones, roughly 79% recorded once. The sample was PBMCs. The receptors here all came from a woman aged 18-29 years in good health and CMV-seronegative.

V gene TRBV7-9 combines with J gene TRBJ2-5; tentatively, D is TRBD2 (8 bases). The CDR3 is made up of 16 amino acids. CDR1 is SEHNR and CDR2 is FQNEAQ in the germline V gene (reference sequence). Deletions cut 4 bases from V and 1 base from J, with 16 bases between. The CDR3 nucleotides read TGTGCCAGCAGCTCGAGGGGGCGGGGGGTCCAAGAGACCCAGTACTTC. Translated: CASSSRGRGVQETQYF.

This clone has just one count. The V and J genes are TRBV29-1 and TRBJ1-5; 8 bases map to TRBD1. Germline values: CDR1 SQVTM, CDR2 ANQGSEA. This CDR3 has 13 amino acids. V lost 5 bases and J lost 7; bases outside the gene matches: 7. CDR3 in amino acids: CSVRQGAGQPQHF. As DNA, the CDR3 is TGCAGCGTTCGGCAGGGGGCAGGACAGCCCCAGCATTTT.

This chain links TRBV7-3 with TRBJ2-2, with TRBD2 matching over 7 bases. This CDR3 has 14 residues. The V segment lost 5 bases and the J segment 6 bases; nucleotides outside the gene matches: 6. Germline V lookup: CDR1 SGHTA, CDR2 FQGTGA. CDR3 loop: CASSGGGIAGELFF. Here the CDR3 DNA reads TGTGCCAGCAGCGGGGGGGGGATCGCCGGGGAGCTGTTTTTT.

The V call is TRBV18, the J call TRBJ2-7; 8 positions match TRBD1. The CDR3 consists of 13 residues. V lost 2 bases to trimming and J lost 6 bases; unmatched junction nucleotides: 3. Germline V gives CDR1 KGHSH, CDR2 LQKENI. The CDR3 reads CASSPLDRAEQYF. The DNA for the CDR3 is TGTGCCAGCTCACCATTGGACAGGGCCGAGCAGTACTTC. Full variable domain (outside the CDR3, taken from reference TRBV18 and TRBJ2-7): NAGVMQNPRHLVRRRGQEARLRCSPMKGHSHVYWYRQLPEEGLKFMVYLQKENIIDESGMPKERFSAEFPKEGPSILRIQQVVRGDSAAYFCASSPLDRAEQYFGPGTRLTVT.

This chain uses TRBV14 with TRBJ2-2; the D is unclear. Trimming cost V 0 bases and J 3 bases, with 8 bases left between them. The CDR3 loop spans 15 amino acids. Per the germline V gene, CDR1 is SGHDN and CDR2 is FVKESK. The CDR3 spells CASSQDWAYTGELFF. CDR3 DNA: TGTGCCAGCAGCCAAGATTGGGCCTACACCGGGGAGCTGTTTTTT.

This chain connects TRBV6-5 to TRBJ2-7; TRBD1 agrees at 9 bases. CDR3 length: 13 amino acids. J gave up 3 bases and V 8 bases, and 5 bases lay outside the gene matches. In germline, CDR1 is MNHEY, CDR2 SVGAGI. The CDR3 nucleotides read TGTGCCAGCGGCTCGACAGGGGGCTACGAGCAGTACTTC. As protein: CASGSTGGYEQYF.